A selection of T cell receptor beta chains follows, all from one sample in a study of T-cell reconstitution after alpha-beta-depleted transplantation in children. Using its own MiXCR run on the PCR reads, TCRdb lists one record per CDR3 protein. This sample has some 600,000 distinct CDR3 sequences, with 16% found just once. The material was PBMCs from the stem cell graft donor, obtained from the stem cell graft. These receptors all stem from a human donor who donated a stem cell graft to a child with acute myeloid leukemia. Both conserved end residues are part of each CDR3. The D gene is left open where the match is weak. Clone size appears in some rows only: once, few, many, or a class for an expanded clone.

v_gene	j_gene	abundance	d_gene	CDR3aa	CDR3nt
TRBV12-3/TRBV12-4	TRBJ1-4	few	NA	CASSLQGRILFF	TGTGCCAGCAGTTTGCAGGGGCGCATTCTGTTTTTT
TRBV29-1	TRBJ2-7	many	NA	CSVVKQGSYEQYF	TGCAGCGTTGTTAAACAGGGCTCCTACGAGCAGTACTTC
TRBV6-1	TRBJ2-7	many	TRBD2	CASSPFQRGPYEQYF	TGTGCCAGCAGCCCCTTTCAGCGGGGGCCCTACGAGCAGTACTTC
TRBV10-2	TRBJ1-3	NA	NA	CASTKGHGNSIYF	TGCGCCAGCACTAAAGGACACGGAAACAGCATATATTTT
TRBV5-1	TRBJ1-2	many	NA	CASSLRGTDGYTF	TGCGCCAGCAGCTTGAGGGGGACGGATGGCTACACCTTC
TRBV20-1	TRBJ2-2	many	NA	CSARDTLNTGELFF	TGCAGTGCTAGAGATACTTTGAACACCGGGGAGCTGTTTTTT
TRBV21-1	TRBJ2-1	few	NA	CASSKATDRDNEQFF	TGTGCCAGCAGCAAAGCAACAGACAGAGACAATGAGCAGTTCTTC
TRBV29-1	TRBJ2-3	few	NA	CSVEWQSSSTDTQYF	TGCAGCGTTGAATGGCAGTCCTCTAGCACAGATACGCAGTATTTT
TRBV5-1	TRBJ2-1	NA	NA	CASSWPSNGGPYNEQFF	TGCGCCAGCAGCTGGCCCTCTAACGGGGGGCCCTACAATGAGCAGTTCTTC
TRBV24-1	TRBJ2-3	few	TRBD1	CATSQTGETDTQYF	TGTGCCACCAGCCAGACAGGGGAAACAGATACGCAGTATTTT